Presented here are 3 T cell receptor beta chains from one specimen sequenced in a study of CXCR3-negative and CXCR3-positive naive CD8 T cells. Whole-study findings and limits: Researchers report that CXCR3-positive naive cells carry more hydrophobic TRB CDR3s than CXCR3-negative naive cells.

Carrying UMI labels, the TRB cDNA libraries were prepared through 5' RACE. TCRdb re-called the 5' RACE reads and shows each CDR3 protein once, DNA omitted. The ten top clones account for approximately 0.36%, within a sample of about 120,000 distinct CDR3 sequences. These receptors have no identified antigens. Source material: naive CXCR3+ CD8+ T cells from blood. Regarding subset: CD45RO-CCR7+CD27+CD95- naive CD8+ T cells expressing CXCR3 (TNR3+). The receptors come from a human donor in good health. Some clones in this sample may be carry-over from other donors' samples.

The chain couples TRBV28 to TRBJ2-7; checking the TCRdb D call of TRBD2 is not possible without DNA. Germline assignment: CDR1 MDHEN and CDR2 SYDVKM. The CDR3 has 13 residues. CDR3 residues: CASSFGSVMGQYF.

The V call is TRBV12-5, the J call TRBJ2-3. The CDR3 totals 12 residues. Germline V lookup: CDR1 LGHNT, CDR2 FRNRAP. The CDR3 loop is CASASKPDTQYF. Supplemented by reference TRBV12-5 and TRBJ2-3, the full variable domain reads DARVTQTPRHKVTEMGQEVTMRCQPILGHNTVFWYRQTMMQGLELLAYFRNRAPLDDSGMPKDRFSAEMPDATLATLKIQPSEPRDSAVYFCASASKPDTQYFGPGTRLTVL.

The V gene is TRBV21-1, the J gene TRBJ2-1; TCRdb's D gene call, TRBD2, goes unchecked for lack of DNA. TRBV21-1 constitutes a pseudogene. This CDR3 contains 17 residues. The CDR3 here is CATKQKKGTSGDNEQFF.